This passage covers 17 T cell receptor beta chains from one sample sequenced in a study of T cells of healthy individuals. TCRdb called the 5' RACE reads again in MiXCR, with one record for every CDR3 protein. The sample gives some 100,000 distinct CDR3 sequences, 17% of which show up once; 6.2% is in the top ten. The receptors derive from a human donor in good health.

This clonotype was seen a handful of times. The genes are TRBV11-3 and TRBJ2-2; a possible D gene is TRBD2 (6 bases). V lost 8 bases, J lost 0 bases, and 16 bases lay in between. Germline CDR1 reads SGHNT; CDR2 reads YENEEA. This CDR3 contains 16 residues. CDR3 in DNA: TGTGCCAGCGCCCCTTTCCGGGGGACGAACACCGGGGAGCTGTTTTTT. Amino acids: CASAPFRGTNTGELFF.

This clonotype was picked up many times. The J gene is TRBJ1-6, the V gene TRBV4-3, with 9 nucleotides matching TRBD1. V gave up 6 bases and J gave up 9 bases; unmatched junction bases: 9. There are 15 residues in the CDR3. Germline assignment: CDR1 LGHNA and CDR2 YSLEER. The CDR3 loop reads CASRYRDRVSSPLHF. CDR3 DNA sequence: TGCGCCAGCAGATACCGGGACAGGGTTTCTTCACCCCTCCACTTT.

The rearrangement uses TRBV29-1 and TRBJ2-3, with a weak D call TRBD2 (5 bases). The V end lost 3 bases, the J end lost 4 bases, and 8 bases lay between the germline ends. The CDR3 sequence is 12 residues long. The germline V gene has CDR1 SQVTM and CDR2 ANQGSEA. Here the CDR3 reads CSVDGGADTQYF. In DNA form, the CDR3 reads TGCAGCGTTGACGGAGGCGCAGATACGCAGTATTTT.

Only a few counts were recorded for this clonotype. The chain is built from TRBV28 and TRBJ2-6; 7 bases match TRBD1. The germline V gene encodes CDR1 MDHEN and CDR2 SYDVKM. The J segment lost 0 bases and the V segment lost 8 bases, leaving 4 bases of the junction unmatched. This CDR3 comprises 15 residues. The CDR3 is CASLAGGSGANVLTF. Here the CDR3 DNA reads TGTGCCAGCTTAGCAGGGGGCTCTGGGGCCAACGTCCTGACTTTC.

This clonotype was found a few times. The rearrangement joins TRBV20-1 to TRBJ2-7, with 10 positions matching TRBD2. V lost 6 bases, J lost 3 bases, and 8 bases stayed unmatched. This CDR3 is 14 amino acids long. The germline V gene encodes CDR1 DFQATT and CDR2 SNEGSKA (reference sequence). The CDR3 region has the DNA TGCAGTGCCCGGGGAGCGGGAGGGTTCTACGAGCAGTACTTC. Its protein is CSARGAGGFYEQYF.

This clonotype appeared a few times. The V gene is TRBV6-2 or TRBV6-3, the J gene TRBJ2-1; 12 positions agree with TRBD2. Germline V gene sequence: CDR1 MNHEY, CDR2 SVGEGT. The CDR3 has 15 amino acids. V was pared by 11 bases and J by 4 bases, with 9 bases of the junction left unmatched. The CDR3 coding sequence is TGTGCCGGGGGGTCAGGGACTAGCGGGTACAATGAGCAGTTCTTC. It yields the protein CAGGSGTSGYNEQFF.

This clonotype has only a few counts. The rearrangement joins TRBV29-1 to TRBJ2-1, with 7 bases matching TRBD1. The V gene end was trimmed by 7 bases and the J gene end by 7 bases; junction bases not matched to a gene: 10. Germline V gene lookup returns CDR1 SQVTM and CDR2 ANQGSEA. The CDR3 is 13 residues long. CDR3 in DNA: TGCAGCGCTCCCGGGACAGAGCTTAATGAGCAGTTCTTC. This sequence encodes CSAPGTELNEQFF.

The chain employs TRBV11-2 and TRBJ2-7; 9 positions match TRBD2. The CDR3 extends over 13 amino acids. V shed 3 bases and J 5 bases; nucleotides not matched to a gene: 2. The germline gives CDR1 SGHAT, CDR2 FQNNGV. CDR3 sequence reads: CASSFRTSDEQYF. As DNA, the CDR3 is TGTGCCAGCAGCTTCCGGACTAGCGACGAGCAGTACTTC.

V and J are TRBV6-5 and TRBJ2-2, with D perhaps TRBD1 or TRBD2 (5 bases each). This CDR3 contains 15 residues. V was shortened by 6 bases and J by 8 bases, with 19 bases between the two germline ends. From germline, CDR1 is MNHEY and CDR2 SVGAGI. For the CDR3, the DNA is TGTGCCAGCAGCAACGTAGTTGGGGGATTTGGGGAGCTGTTTTTT. Amino acids: CASSNVVGGFGELFF.

This clonotype has a count of ten or more. This chain joins TRBV4-1 and TRBJ2-4; D is undetermined. CDR1 and CDR2 (germline): MGHRA, YSYEKL. The CDR3 covers 15 residues. The ends were cut back, 6 bases at V and 0 bases at J, with 12 bases in the middle. The CDR3 sequence: CASRPGPLAKNIQYF. CDR3 DNA sequence: TGCGCCAGCAGACCTGGACCGCTAGCCAAAAACATTCAGTACTTC.

The rearrangement uses TRBV3-1 and TRBJ2-7; D is unclear. From germline, CDR1 is LGHDT and CDR2 YNNKEL (reference sequence). Trimming shortened V by 3 bases and J by 8 bases, and 5 bases separated the two germline ends. The CDR3 has 10 amino acids. DNA of the CDR3: TGTGCCAGCAGCCACCTCAAGCAGTACTTC. Its translation is CASSHLKQYF.

The chain is built from TRBV6-2 or TRBV6-3 and TRBJ2-1; D possibly corresponds to TRBD2 (6 bases). Trimming cost V 2 bases and J 4 bases, with 12 bases left between them. This CDR3 is 15 amino acids long. Germline CDR1 MNHEY, CDR2 SVGEGT. CDR3 sequence reads: CASSYGRGPYNEQFF. CDR3 bases: TGTGCCAGCAGTTACGGGCGGGGCCCTTACAATGAGCAGTTCTTC.

The sample holds a few counts of this clonotype. The chain is built from TRBV10-3 and TRBJ2-1; D is unresolved. The CDR3 extends over 11 amino acids. V lost 5 bases and J 10 bases, leaving 9 bases between the germline ends. CDR1 is ENHRY and CDR2 is SYGVKD in the germline V gene. The CDR3 loop is CAISSRLEQFF. For the CDR3, the DNA is TGTGCCATCAGTTCTAGGTTAGAGCAGTTCTTC.

This clonotype has a handful of counts. The genes are TRBV7-8 and TRBJ1-4, with 8 bases matching TRBD1. Germline loops: CDR1 SGHVS, CDR2 FQNEAQ. The CDR3 is 16 amino acids. Unmatched junction bases numbered 4, after V lost 1 base and J lost 3 bases. CDR3 DNA sequence: TGTGCCAGCAGCTTAGGGACAGGGCGGTCTAATGAAAAACTGTTTTTT. It yields the protein CASSLGTGRSNEKLFF.

This chain links TRBV27 with TRBJ1-4; D is possibly TRBD1 (5 bases). The V and J ends lost 0 bases and 4 bases respectively, with 12 bases between them. Germline values: CDR1 MNHEY, CDR2 SMNVEV (reference sequence). CDR3 length: 16 amino acids. The DNA of the CDR3 is TGTGCCAGCAGTTTATCGCTGTTGGGGGGTAATGAAAAACTGTTTTTT. It translates to CASSLSLLGGNEKLFF.

The V and J genes are TRBV6-2 or TRBV6-3 and TRBJ2-5, with 7 nucleotides matching TRBD2. The CDR3 runs 14 residues. V shed 8 bases, J shed 4 bases, and the junction held 10 bases outside the gene matches. Germline CDR1 and CDR2: MNHEY and SVGEGT. The CDR3 is CASVPGGGGETQYF. The CDR3, as DNA: TGTGCCAGCGTCCCCGGTGGGGGGGGAGAGACCCAGTACTTC.

The rearrangement joins TRBV30 to TRBJ2-2, with a tentative D call TRBD1 (7 bases). Germline lookup yields CDR1 GTSNPN and CDR2 SVGIG (reference sequence). V dropped 4 bases and J dropped 3 bases, with 12 bases sitting between them. This CDR3 contains 14 residues. CDR3 DNA sequence: TGTGCCTGGACGACAGGGACTGACACCGGGGAGCTGTTTTTT. It is translated as CAWTTGTDTGELFF.